Listed below are T cell receptor beta chains from one sample, sequenced in a study of shared clonotypes between healthy human individuals. The assay was immunoSEQ multiplex PCR, and TCRdb's table has in-frame clones only and misses some. The table has about 2.4 million clones, over 85% seen once; the top ten hold 0.36%. The sequenced sample consisted of naive CD4+ T cells from PBMCs. All receptors come from a man younger than 35 in good health. Some clones in this sample may be carry-over from other donors' samples. Each CDR3 is given with its conserved first and last residue. The D gene is left open where the match is weak. Size values are once, few and many counts, or a class for expanded clones, and some rows have none.

V: TRBV27; D: -; size: -; J: TRBJ2-7; CDR3: CASSFTGYSYEQYF; DNA: TGTGCCAGCAGTTTTACAGGGTACTCCTACGAGCAGTACTTC
V: TRBV2; D: -; size: -; J: TRBJ1-1; CDR3: CASSEAEGWTEAFF; DNA: TGTGCCAGCAGTGAAGCTGAGGGTTGGACTGAAGCTTTCTTT
V: TRBV28; D: TRBD1; size: -; J: TRBJ2-7; CDR3: CASRPRGPSSYEQYF; DNA: TGTGCCAGCAGGCCTAGGGGGCCTAGCTCCTACGAGCAGTACTTC
V: TRBV14; D: TRBD2; size: -; J: TRBJ2-1; CDR3: CASRTWGQSGGRLAVYNEQFF; DNA: TGTGCCAGCAGAACTTGGGGGCAGTCGGGCGGGCGACTAGCGGTTTACAATGAGCAGTTCTTC
V: TRBV2; D: -; size: -; J: TRBJ1-2; CDR3: CASSDEGAENGYGYTF; DNA: TGTGCCAGCAGTGATGAGGGTGCGGAGAATGGCTATGGCTACACCTTC
V: TRBV5-1; D: TRBD2; size: -; J: TRBJ2-1; CDR3: CASSLVVGTSVNEQFF; DNA: TGCGCCAGCAGCTTGGTTGTAGGGACTAGTGTCAATGAGCAGTTCTTC
V: TRBV2; D: TRBD1; size: -; J: TRBJ2-4; CDR3: CASNGQAEAKNIQYF; DNA: TGTGCCAGCAATGGACAGGCGGAGGCCAAAAACATTCAGTACTTC
V: TRBV28; D: TRBD1; size: -; J: TRBJ1-2; CDR3: CASSLLDRSLGGYTF; DNA: TGTGCCAGCAGTTTATTGGACAGGTCCCTCGGGGGCTACACCTTC
V: TRBV4-3; D: -; size: -; J: TRBJ1-3; CDR3: CASSQSTVFSGNTIYF; DNA: TGCGCCAGCAGCCAAAGTACAGTGTTCTCTGGAAACACCATATATTTT
V: TRBV27; D: -; size: few; J: TRBJ2-7; CDR3: CASSDFYEQYF; DNA: TGTGCCAGCAGCGACTTCTACGAGCAGTACTTC
V: TRBV5-4; D: TRBD2; size: -; J: TRBJ2-3; CDR3: CASSFGTSERPDTQYF; DNA: TGTGCCAGCAGCTTTGGGACTAGCGAGAGACCAGATACGCAGTATTTT
V: TRBV5-1; D: TRBD1; size: -; J: TRBJ2-1; CDR3: CASSSGDRGSEQFF; DNA: TGCGCCAGCAGCTCTGGAGACAGGGGGAGTGAGCAGTTCTTC
V: TRBV18; D: TRBD1; size: -; J: TRBJ2-7; CDR3: CASSQGQQYSYEQYF; DNA: TGTGCCAGCTCGCAGGGACAGCAATACTCCTACGAGCAGTACTTC
V: TRBV18; D: -; size: -; J: TRBJ2-7; CDR3: CASSPAQLAYEQYF; DNA: TGTGCCAGCTCACCCGCTCAACTTGCCTACGAGCAGTACTTC
V: TRBV19; D: TRBD2; size: -; J: TRBJ2-1; CDR3: CASSHIGRLAGHNEQFF; DNA: TGTGCCAGTAGCCACATTGGGCGACTAGCGGGCCACAATGAGCAGTTCTTC
V: TRBV9; D: TRBD2; size: -; J: TRBJ2-3; CDR3: CASSGRLAASTDTQYF; DNA: TGTGCCAGCAGCGGAAGACTAGCGGCGAGCACAGATACGCAGTATTTT
V: TRBV18; D: TRBD2; size: once; J: TRBJ2-7; CDR3: CASSPQGTSLGEQYF; DNA: TGTGCCAGCTCACCACAGGGGACTAGCCTTGGCGAGCAGTACTTC
V: TRBV19; D: -; size: -; J: TRBJ2-7; CDR3: CASSPLGRDQVFYEQYF; DNA: TGTGCCAGTAGTCCTCTCGGCAGGGATCAAGTGTTTTACGAGCAGTACTTC
V: TRBV11-2; D: -; size: once; J: TRBJ2-2; CDR3: CASSYERGAGELFF; DNA: TGTGCCAGCAGTTACGAACGGGGAGCCGGGGAGCTGTTTTTT
V: TRBV7-2; D: -; size: -; J: TRBJ1-1; CDR3: CASSLLPGGGSEAFF; DNA: TGTGCCAGCAGCTTACTACCAGGAGGGGGGTCTGAAGCTTTCTTT
V: TRBV5-4; D: -; size: -; J: TRBJ2-5; CDR3: CASSSPGVTRETQYF; DNA: TGTGCCAGCAGCTCCCCGGGAGTAACCCGGGAGACCCAGTACTTC
V: TRBV11-1; D: TRBD2; size: -; J: TRBJ2-2; CDR3: CASSSSPRDYSNTGELFF; DNA: TGTGCCAGCAGCTCCTCTCCCCGGGACTACTCGAACACCGGGGAGCTGTTTTTT
V: TRBV19; D: TRBD1; size: -; J: TRBJ1-2; CDR3: CASSNRGSVYGYTF; DNA: TGTGCCAGTAGTAACAGGGGTAGTGTCTATGGCTACACCTTC
V: TRBV9; D: TRBD2; size: few; J: TRBJ2-1; CDR3: CASSAGTGRNEQFF; DNA: TGTGCCAGCAGCGCCGGGACCGGGAGGAATGAGCAGTTCTTC
V: TRBV28; D: -; size: -; J: TRBJ1-2; CDR3: CASSLGSYGYTF; DNA: TGTGCCAGCAGTTTGGGTAGCTATGGCTACACCTTC
V: TRBV11-3; D: -; size: -; J: TRBJ2-1; CDR3: CASSFRDGSSYNEQFF; DNA: TGTGCCAGCAGCTTTAGGGACGGAAGCTCCTACAATGAGCAGTTCTTC
V: TRBV5-1; D: -; size: once; J: TRBJ1-4; CDR3: CASSLDSRFLRETNEKLFF; DNA: TGCGCCAGCAGCTTGGATTCTCGGTTTTTAAGGGAAACTAATGAAAAACTGTTTTTT
V: TRBV5-6; D: -; size: -; J: TRBJ2-2; CDR3: CASSLAGSGAVIVAGELFF; DNA: TGTGCCAGCAGCTTGGCGGGCAGTGGGGCGGTGATAGTGGCCGGGGAGCTGTTTTTT
V: TRBV9; D: -; size: -; J: TRBJ2-1; CDR3: CASSVEAVFSYNEQFF; DNA: TGTGCCAGCAGCGTAGAAGCGGTCTTCTCCTACAATGAGCAGTTCTTC
V: TRBV30; D: -; size: -; J: TRBJ1-1; CDR3: CAWRVTTGTEAFF; DNA: TGTGCCTGGAGAGTAACTACAGGGACTGAAGCTTTCTTT
V: TRBV2; D: TRBD1; size: -; J: TRBJ1-1; CDR3: CASSDRGRTEAFF; DNA: TGTGCCAGCAGCGACAGGGGTAGGACTGAAGCTTTCTTT
V: TRBV29-1; D: -; size: -; J: TRBJ1-2; CDR3: CSTVKGLGGYTF; DNA: TGCAGCACGGTTAAGGGGCTGGGCGGCTACACCTTC
V: TRBV5-1; D: -; size: -; J: TRBJ2-3; CDR3: CASSLAPERTDTQYF; DNA: TGCGCCAGCAGCTTGGCCCCGGAGCGGACAGATACGCAGTATTTT
V: TRBV7-3; D: -; size: -; J: TRBJ1-1; CDR3: CASSLAYGERATEAFF; DNA: TGTGCCAGCAGCTTAGCGTACGGGGAACGGGCCACTGAAGCTTTCTTT
V: TRBV27; D: TRBD2; size: -; J: TRBJ2-3; CDR3: CASSQGTSGRLADTQYF; DNA: TGTGCCAGCAGCCAAGGGACTAGCGGGAGGTTGGCAGATACGCAGTATTTT
V: TRBV30; D: -; size: -; J: TRBJ2-1; CDR3: CAWAPYNEQFF; DNA: TGTGCCTGGGCGCCGTACAATGAGCAGTTCTTC
V: TRBV6-5; D: TRBD2; size: -; J: TRBJ2-7; CDR3: CASSQLAGSSYEQYF; DNA: TGTGCCAGCAGTCAACTAGCGGGGAGCTCCTACGAGCAGTACTTC
V: TRBV9; D: TRBD1; size: -; J: TRBJ2-7; CDR3: CASSSGTGSYEQYF; DNA: TGTGCCAGCAGTTCCGGGACAGGGAGCTACGAGCAGTACTTC
V: TRBV9; D: TRBD2; size: -; J: TRBJ2-5; CDR3: CASSVALTSGETQYF; DNA: TGTGCCAGCAGCGTAGCTTTGACTAGCGGAGAGACCCAGTACTTC
V: TRBV28; D: -; size: -; J: TRBJ1-2; CDR3: CASSLIPWATNYGYTF; DNA: TGTGCCAGCAGTTTAATCCCGTGGGCGACCAACTATGGCTACACCTTC
V: TRBV5-4; D: -; size: -; J: TRBJ1-2; CDR3: CASSLEAATNYGYTF; DNA: TGTGCCAGCAGCTTGGAGGCAGCTACTAACTATGGCTACACCTTC
V: TRBV7-9; D: -; size: once; J: TRBJ1-4; CDR3: CASSREHALEKLFF; DNA: TGTGCCAGCAGCCGAGAACATGCCCTTGAAAAACTGTTTTTT
V: TRBV19; D: TRBD1; size: -; J: TRBJ1-1; CDR3: CASSMGQPESEAFF; DNA: TGTGCCAGTAGTATGGGACAGCCCGAGTCGGAAGCTTTCTTT
V: TRBV30; D: -; size: -; J: TRBJ2-3; CDR3: CAWSRESTDTQYF; DNA: TGTGCCTGGAGCAGGGAGAGCACAGATACGCAGTATTTT
V: TRBV18; D: -; size: -; J: TRBJ1-1; CDR3: CASSPPSLRGFNTEAFF; DNA: TGTGCCAGCTCACCACCGTCATTGCGGGGGTTTAACACTGAAGCTTTCTTT
V: TRBV7-9; D: -; size: -; J: TRBJ2-6; CDR3: CASSFRGDSGANVLTF; DNA: TGTGCCAGCAGCTTTAGGGGGGACTCTGGGGCCAACGTCCTGACTTTC
V: TRBV7-2; D: -; size: -; J: TRBJ2-5; CDR3: CASSRRTGSGETQYF; DNA: TGTGCCAGCAGCCGCCGGACGGGTTCGGGAGAGACCCAGTACTTC
V: TRBV9; D: TRBD2; size: -; J: TRBJ2-5; CDR3: CASAYGTSGQETQYF; DNA: TGTGCCAGCGCCTATGGGACTAGCGGACAAGAGACCCAGTACTTC